This T cell receptor (beta chain) is drawn from a study of cytomegalovirus exposure and HLA in healthy donors. Whole-study findings and limits: Cytomegalovirus association was listed for approximately 160 TCR beta chains.

The PCR ran on 60 Vbeta and 13 Jbeta primers. The protocol was immunoSEQ multiplex PCR, while the TCRdb copy is restricted to in-frame clones and leaves out a portion. Among some 190,000 clones listed, roughly four fifths were seen once. With regard to this clone: Antigen: not known.

The receptor was derived from a young woman in good health and CMV-seropositive. Sequenced sample: PBMCs.

CDR3 sequence: CASSPGTGAWLYGYTF. DNA of the CDR3: TGCGCCAGCAGCCCGGGGACAGGCGCCTGGCTCTATGGCTACACCTTC. V is TRBV5-1 and J is TRBJ1-2; 8 bases agree with TRBD1. After removal of 4 bases from V and 4 bases from J, the junction contained 12 bases not matched to a gene. CDR1 is SGHRS, CDR2 YFSETQ, per germline. The CDR3 totals 16 residues.